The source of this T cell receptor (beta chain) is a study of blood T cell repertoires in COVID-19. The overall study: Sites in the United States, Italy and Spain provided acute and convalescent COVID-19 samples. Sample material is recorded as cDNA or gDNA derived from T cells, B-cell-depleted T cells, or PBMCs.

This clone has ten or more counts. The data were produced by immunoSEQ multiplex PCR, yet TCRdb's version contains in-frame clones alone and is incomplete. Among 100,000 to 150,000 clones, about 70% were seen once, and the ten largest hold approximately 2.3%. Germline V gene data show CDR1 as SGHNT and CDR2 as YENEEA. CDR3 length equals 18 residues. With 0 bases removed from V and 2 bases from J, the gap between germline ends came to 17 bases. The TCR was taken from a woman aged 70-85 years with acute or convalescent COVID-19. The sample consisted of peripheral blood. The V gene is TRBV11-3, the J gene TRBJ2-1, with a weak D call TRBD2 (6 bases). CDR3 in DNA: TGTGCCAGCAGCTTAGAGATTAACCGGGAGTTCACCTACAATGAGCAGTTCTTC. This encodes CASSLEINREFTYNEQFF.